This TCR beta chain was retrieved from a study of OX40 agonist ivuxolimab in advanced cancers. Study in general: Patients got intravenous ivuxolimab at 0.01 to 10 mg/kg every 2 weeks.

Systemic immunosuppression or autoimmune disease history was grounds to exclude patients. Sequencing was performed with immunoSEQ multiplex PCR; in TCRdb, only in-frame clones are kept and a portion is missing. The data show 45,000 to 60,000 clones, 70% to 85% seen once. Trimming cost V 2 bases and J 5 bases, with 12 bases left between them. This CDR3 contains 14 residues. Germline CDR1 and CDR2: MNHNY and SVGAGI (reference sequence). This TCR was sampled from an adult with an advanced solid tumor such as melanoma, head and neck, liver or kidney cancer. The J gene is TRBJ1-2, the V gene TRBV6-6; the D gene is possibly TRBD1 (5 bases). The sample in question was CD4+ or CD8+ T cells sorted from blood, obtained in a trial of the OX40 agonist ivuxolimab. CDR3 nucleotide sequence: TGTGCCAGCAGTTACGCAGGGACTGAATATGGCTACACCTTC. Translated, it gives CASSYAGTEYGYTF.